A selection of T cell receptor beta chains follows, all from one sample in a study of T cell responses to AZD1222 COVID-19 vaccine. Some clones are missing from TCRdb's copy, which holds only in-frame ones; the method was immunoSEQ multiplex PCR. Here the sample spans some 160,000 clones, about 92% being singletons. Here the sequenced sample was peripheral blood, taken on day 0 of AZD1222 vaccination. The receptors stem from an adult in good health. The CDR3 runs from the conserved cysteine through the conserved F or W. A D gene is named only where the DNA matches it firmly. The size field is filled for only some rows; it gives once, few, many or a size class.

TRBV14	TRBJ1-6	NA	NA	CASSQGGLGNSPLHF	TGTGCCAGCAGCCAAGGAGGGTTGGGTAATTCACCCCTCCACTTT
TRBV18	TRBJ1-1	NA	NA	CASSPQENTEAFF	TGTGCCAGCTCACCGCAGGAGAACACTGAAGCTTTCTTT
TRBV6-1	TRBJ1-4	NA	NA	CAHREFNEKLFF	TGTGCCCACAGGGAATTTAATGAAAAACTGTTTTTT
TRBV4-2	TRBJ2-3	NA	TRBD2	CASSQPSYGGAIADTQYF	TGTGCCAGCAGCCAACCTAGCTACGGGGGGGCCATCGCAGATACGCAGTATTTT
TRBV2	TRBJ2-1	NA	TRBD2	CASSGIGLAYEQFF	TGTGCCAGCAGCGGAATCGGACTAGCATATGAGCAGTTCTTC
TRBV2	TRBJ2-3	NA	NA	CASRWTASTDTQYF	TGTGCCAGCAGGTGGACAGCTAGCACAGATACGCAGTATTTT
TRBV10-3	TRBJ2-5	NA	NA	CAISAGAETQYF	TGTGCCATCAGTGCTGGAGCCGAGACCCAGTACTTC
TRBV27	TRBJ2-7	NA	NA	CASRRSRGYEQYF	TGTGCCAGCAGACGGAGCAGGGGTTACGAGCAGTACTTC
TRBV6-5	TRBJ1-5	NA	NA	CATKGGVQPQHF	TGTGCCACCAAGGGGGGGGTTCAGCCCCAGCATTTT
TRBV21-1	TRBJ2-3	NA	NA	CASSIGRSTDTQYF	TGTGCCAGCAGCATAGGGAGAAGCACAGATACGCAGTATTTT
TRBV5-1	TRBJ2-2	NA	NA	CASSRQDRTGELFF	TGCGCCAGCAGCCGACAGGACCGCACCGGGGAGCTGTTTTTT
TRBV7-8	TRBJ1-1	NA	NA	CASSQVPGQLHTEAFF	TGTGCCAGCAGCCAAGTACCTGGACAGTTACACACTGAAGCTTTCTTT
TRBV7-7	TRBJ2-2	NA	NA	CASSLGGHNTGELFF	TGTGCTAGCAGCTTAGGGGGACATAACACCGGGGAGCTGTTTTTT
TRBV5-1	TRBJ2-7	NA	NA	CASSRTVGGYEQYF	TGCGCCAGCAGCCGGACAGTTGGAGGCTACGAGCAGTACTTC
TRBV5-4	TRBJ2-3	once	NA	CASSFGLPDTQYF	TGTGCCAGCAGCTTTGGACTCCCAGATACGCAGTATTTT
TRBV6-5	TRBJ1-1	NA	NA	CASSPTTRFTEAFF	TGTGCCAGCAGTCCCACCACCCGATTCACTGAAGCTTTCTTT
TRBV10-3	TRBJ1-2	NA	NA	CAIRPGTLDLYGYTF	TGTGCCATCAGACCAGGGACGCTCGATCTCTATGGCTACACCTTC
TRBV2	TRBJ1-2	NA	NA	CASKQVGYGYTF	TGTGCCAGCAAGCAGGTGGGCTATGGCTACACCTTC
TRBV19	TRBJ1-2	NA	NA	CASSIPGLDYGYTF	TGTGCCAGTAGTATCCCCGGACTCGACTATGGCTACACCTTC
TRBV5-1	TRBJ2-6	NA	TRBD1	CASSTRDRGFSGANVLTF	TGCGCCAGCAGCACCCGGGACAGGGGATTCTCTGGGGCCAACGTCCTGACTTTC
TRBV5-1	TRBJ1-1	NA	NA	CASSLGVNTEAFF	TGCGCCAGCAGCCTGGGGGTGAACACTGAAGCTTTCTTT
TRBV27	TRBJ1-5	NA	TRBD1	CASQTGTNQPQHF	TGTGCCAGCCAGACAGGGACCAATCAGCCCCAGCATTTT
TRBV10-3	TRBJ2-1	NA	NA	CAISGQGGPNNEQFF	TGTGCCATCAGTGGTCAGGGGGGGCCTAACAATGAGCAGTTCTTC
TRBV27	TRBJ2-7	once	TRBD1	CASSSISGGSYEQYF	TGTGCCAGCAGTTCAATATCAGGGGGTTCCTACGAGCAGTACTTC
TRBV20-1	TRBJ2-3	NA	NA	CSAARGDTQYF	TGCAGTGCTGCCCGCGGGGATACGCAGTATTTT
TRBV30	TRBJ1-2	NA	NA	CAWSYGASQGYTF	TGTGCCTGGAGTTACGGGGCCAGCCAAGGCTACACCTTC